These 5 T cell receptor beta chains share one sample of origin, sequenced in a study of T cell repertoires in cytomegalovirus infection. These receptors are not linked to any known antigen. A single record per CDR3 protein comes from TCRdb applying MiXCR to the reads. The sample holds approximately 590,000 distinct CDR3 sequences, 40% seen once. The input for sequencing was cultured PBMCs, taken from culture after CMV antigen stimulation. The receptors come from a human donor in good health (CMV status not recorded). Some clones in this sample may be carry-over from other donors' samples.

This clonotype came up a few times. The genes are TRBV7-2 and TRBJ2-1; 7 bases fit TRBD2. The V segment lost 5 bases and the J segment 5 bases; nucleotides outside the gene matches: 12. In germline, CDR1 is SGHTA, CDR2 FQGNSA. The CDR3 sequence is 16 residues long. The chain's CDR3 is CASSPPGLEANNEQFF. Here the CDR3 DNA reads TGTGCCAGCAGCCCCCCCGGACTAGAGGCCAACAATGAGCAGTTCTTC.

The table lists this clonotype with a few counts. V gene TRBV20-1 combines with J gene TRBJ1-6; D unresolved. Trimming shortened V by 1 base and J by 0 bases, and 4 bases separated the two germline ends. Germline-derived CDR1 and CDR2 are DFQATT and SNEGSKA (reference sequence). The CDR3 consists of 14 residues. The CDR3, as DNA: TGCAGTGCTAGAGCCGGCTCCTATAATTCACCCCTCCACTTT. Translating it yields CSARAGSYNSPLHF.

This clonotype has only a few counts. The chain combines TRBV7-9 with TRBJ1-3; D ambiguous. The CDR3 is made up of 15 amino acids. Looked up from germline, CDR1 is SEHNR and CDR2 is FQNEAQ (reference sequence). The ends were cut back, 2 bases at V and 0 bases at J, with 8 bases in the middle. This CDR3 reads CASSLHVFSGNTIYF. As DNA, the CDR3 is TGTGCCAGCAGCTTACATGTCTTCTCTGGAAACACCATATATTTT.

This sequence joins TRBV10-3 and TRBJ2-7; 9 bases are shared with TRBD2. The CDR3 is 19 residues long. The V gene end was trimmed by 1 base and the J gene end by 4 bases; junction bases not matched to a gene: 17. In germline, CDR1 is ENHRY, CDR2 SYGVKD. CDR3 protein: CAISEYEAKGLAGLYEQYF. CDR3 DNA: TGTGCCATCAGTGAGTATGAAGCTAAGGGTCTAGCGGGGCTGTACGAGCAGTACTTC.

V is TRBV7-2 and J is TRBJ2-3; D may be TRBD1 or TRBD2 (5 bases each). Germline assignment: CDR1 SGHTA and CDR2 FQGNSA. Trimming removed 5 bases from V and 5 bases from J, with 17 bases in between. The CDR3 is 15 residues long. The DNA for the CDR3 is TGTGCCAGCAGCAAGAGTAGTGGGGGTTTAGATACGCAGTATTTT. This encodes CASSKSSGGLDTQYF.